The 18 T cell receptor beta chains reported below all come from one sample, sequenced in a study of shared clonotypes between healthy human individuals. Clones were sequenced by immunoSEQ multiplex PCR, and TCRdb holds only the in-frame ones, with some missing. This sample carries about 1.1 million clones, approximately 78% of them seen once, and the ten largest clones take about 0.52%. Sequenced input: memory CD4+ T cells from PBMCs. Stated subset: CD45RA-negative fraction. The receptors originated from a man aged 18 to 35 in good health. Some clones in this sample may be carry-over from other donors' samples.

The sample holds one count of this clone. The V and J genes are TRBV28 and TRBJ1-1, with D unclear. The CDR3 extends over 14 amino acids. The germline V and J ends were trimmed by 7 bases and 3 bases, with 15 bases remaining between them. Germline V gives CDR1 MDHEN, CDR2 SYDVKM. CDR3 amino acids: CASILRTLHTEAFF. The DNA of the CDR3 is TGTGCCAGCATCCTCCGGACGCTCCACACTGAAGCTTTCTTT.

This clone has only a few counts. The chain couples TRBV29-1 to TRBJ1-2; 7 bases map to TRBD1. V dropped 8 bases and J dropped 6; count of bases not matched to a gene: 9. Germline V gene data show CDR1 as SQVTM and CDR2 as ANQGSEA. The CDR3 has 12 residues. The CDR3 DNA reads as TGCAGCTCAAAGGGACAGAAGGATGGCTACACCTTC. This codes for CSSKGQKDGYTF.

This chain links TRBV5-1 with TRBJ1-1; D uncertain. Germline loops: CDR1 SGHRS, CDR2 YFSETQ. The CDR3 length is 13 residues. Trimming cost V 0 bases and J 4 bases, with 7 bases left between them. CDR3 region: CASSLDTGTEAFF. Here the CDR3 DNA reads TGCGCCAGCAGCTTGGACACGGGCACTGAAGCTTTCTTT.

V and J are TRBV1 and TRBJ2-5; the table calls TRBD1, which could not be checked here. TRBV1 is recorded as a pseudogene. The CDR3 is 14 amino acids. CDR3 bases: TGCACCATCTGCCTAGGGCGGAAGGGGGAGACCCAGTACTTC. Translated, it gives CTICLGRKGETQYF.

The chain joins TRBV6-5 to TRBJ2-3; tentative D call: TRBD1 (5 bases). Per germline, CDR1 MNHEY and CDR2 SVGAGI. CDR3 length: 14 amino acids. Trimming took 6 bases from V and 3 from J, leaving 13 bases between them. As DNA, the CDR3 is TGTGCCAGCAGAAAGGGGCTTTTTACAGATACGCAGTATTTT. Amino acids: CASRKGLFTDTQYF.

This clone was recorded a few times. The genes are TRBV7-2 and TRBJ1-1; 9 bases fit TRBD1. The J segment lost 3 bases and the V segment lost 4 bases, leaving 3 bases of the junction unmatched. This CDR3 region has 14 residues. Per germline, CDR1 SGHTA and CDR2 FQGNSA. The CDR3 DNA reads TGTGCCAGCAGCTATACAGGGGGCCACACTGAAGCTTTCTTT. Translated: CASSYTGGHTEAFF.

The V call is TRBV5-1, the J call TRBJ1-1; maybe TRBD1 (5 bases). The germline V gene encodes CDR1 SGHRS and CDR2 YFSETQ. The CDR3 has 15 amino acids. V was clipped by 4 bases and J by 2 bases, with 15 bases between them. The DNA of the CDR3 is TGCGCCAGCAGCCGGCAGGGCGACATAAACACTGAAGCTTTCTTT. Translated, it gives CASSRQGDINTEAFF.

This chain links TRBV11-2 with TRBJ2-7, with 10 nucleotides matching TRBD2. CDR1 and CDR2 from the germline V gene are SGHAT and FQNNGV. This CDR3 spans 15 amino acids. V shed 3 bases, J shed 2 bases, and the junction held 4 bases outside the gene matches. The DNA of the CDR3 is TGTGCCAGCAGCTTCAATAGCGGGGGGACCTACGAGCAGTACTTC. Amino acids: CASSFNSGGTYEQYF.

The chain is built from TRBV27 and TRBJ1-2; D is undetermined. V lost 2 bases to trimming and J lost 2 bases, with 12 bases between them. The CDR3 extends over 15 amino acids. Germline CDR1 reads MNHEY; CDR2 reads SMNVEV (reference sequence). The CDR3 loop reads CASSLIRGENYGYTF. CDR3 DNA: TGTGCCAGCAGTTTAATCCGGGGAGAGAACTATGGCTACACCTTC.

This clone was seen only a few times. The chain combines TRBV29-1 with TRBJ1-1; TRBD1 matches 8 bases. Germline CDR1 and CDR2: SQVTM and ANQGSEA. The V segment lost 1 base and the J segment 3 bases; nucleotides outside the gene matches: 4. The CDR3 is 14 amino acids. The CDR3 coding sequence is TGCAGCGTTGAAGTGGCAGGGGGCCACACTGAAGCTTTCTTT. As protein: CSVEVAGGHTEAFF.

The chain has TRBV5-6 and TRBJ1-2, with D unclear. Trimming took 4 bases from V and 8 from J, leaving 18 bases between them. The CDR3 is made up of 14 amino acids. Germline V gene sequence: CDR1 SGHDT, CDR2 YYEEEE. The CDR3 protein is CASSRQGEPWGYTF. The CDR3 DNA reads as TGTGCCAGCAGCCGACAAGGAGAACCCTGGGGCTACACCTTC.

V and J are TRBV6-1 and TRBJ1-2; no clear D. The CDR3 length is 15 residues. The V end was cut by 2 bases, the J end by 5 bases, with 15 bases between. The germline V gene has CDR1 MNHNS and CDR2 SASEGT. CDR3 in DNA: TGTGCCAGCAGTGAATATTTCGGGTTGGGATATGGCTACACCTTC. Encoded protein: CASSEYFGLGYGYTF.

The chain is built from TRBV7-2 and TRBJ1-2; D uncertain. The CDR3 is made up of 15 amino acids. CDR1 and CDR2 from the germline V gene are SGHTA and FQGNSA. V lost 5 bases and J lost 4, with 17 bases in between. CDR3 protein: CASSQRTERAYGYTF. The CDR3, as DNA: TGTGCCAGCAGCCAGAGGACGGAACGGGCCTATGGCTACACCTTC.

CDR3 nucleotides: TGTGCCAGTAGTGGGAGGGGAAATCAGCCCCAGCATTTT. This sequence encodes CASSGRGNQPQHF. This chain uses TRBV19 with TRBJ1-5; D possibly corresponds to TRBD1 (5 bases). The CDR3 extends over 13 amino acids. Trimming left V 5 bases short and J 4 bases short, with 9 bases between. CDR1 and CDR2 (germline): LNHDA, SQIVND (reference sequence). The variable domain in full, with the rest retrieved from reference TRBV19 and TRBJ1-5, is DGGITQSPKYLFRKEGQNVTLSCEQNLNHDAMYWYRQDPGQGLRLIYYSQIVNDFQKGDIAEGYSVSREKKESFPLTVTSAQKNPTAFYLCASSGRGNQPQHFGDGTRLSIL.

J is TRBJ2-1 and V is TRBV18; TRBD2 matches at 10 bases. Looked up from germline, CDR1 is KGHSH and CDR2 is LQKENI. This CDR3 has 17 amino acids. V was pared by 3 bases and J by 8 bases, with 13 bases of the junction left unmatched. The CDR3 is CASSPEMLAGVVDEQFF. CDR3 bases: TGTGCCAGCTCACCCGAGATGCTAGCGGGAGTTGTGGATGAGCAGTTCTTC.

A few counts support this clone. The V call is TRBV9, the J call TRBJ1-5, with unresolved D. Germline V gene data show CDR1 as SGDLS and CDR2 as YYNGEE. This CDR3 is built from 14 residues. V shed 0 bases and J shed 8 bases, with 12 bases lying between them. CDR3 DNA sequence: TGTGCCAGCAGCGTAGATGAGGGTTGGGAGCCCCAGCATTTT. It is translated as CASSVDEGWEPQHF.

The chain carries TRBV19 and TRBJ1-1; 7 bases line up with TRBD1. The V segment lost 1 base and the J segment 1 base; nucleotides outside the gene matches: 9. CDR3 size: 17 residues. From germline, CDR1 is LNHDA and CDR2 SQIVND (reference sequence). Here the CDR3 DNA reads TGTGCCAGTAGTATAGGCCGGCAGGGGGTAAGGAACACTGAAGCTTTCTTT. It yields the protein CASSIGRQGVRNTEAFF.

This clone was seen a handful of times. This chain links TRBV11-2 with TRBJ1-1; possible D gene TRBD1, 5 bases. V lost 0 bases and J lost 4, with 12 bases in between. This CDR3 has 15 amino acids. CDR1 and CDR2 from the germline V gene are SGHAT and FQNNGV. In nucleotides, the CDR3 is TGTGCCAGCAGCTTAGACGGGGGGTCGGGCACTGAAGCTTTCTTT. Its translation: CASSLDGGSGTEAFF.